This is a list of T cell receptor beta chains from one sample in a study of CD8 T cells in Susac syndrome. TCRdb reprocessed the immunoSEQ multiplex PCR reads via MiXCR and lists one record per CDR3 protein. The sample yields 80,000 to 95,000 distinct CDR3 sequences, approximately 95% seen once. Source material: CD8+ T cells from PBMCs. The receptors were gathered from a human donor with Susac syndrome. The CDR3 runs from the conserved cysteine through the conserved F or W. Each record gives: clone size, CDR3 length, D gene, J gene, V gene, CDR3 DNA, CDR3 protein. A D gene is named only where the DNA matches it firmly. Clone sizes are given selectively: once, few, many, or a class where the clone is expanded.

clone_size: -
cdr3_length: 13
d_call: -
j_call: TRBJ2-1
v_call: TRBV6-6
cdr3_nt: TGTGCCAGCAGTTACCCCCTCCCGGATGAGCAGTTCTTC
cdr3_aa: CASSYPLPDEQFF

clone_size: -
cdr3_length: 13
d_call: -
j_call: TRBJ2-7
v_call: TRBV29-1
cdr3_nt: TGCAGCGTTTACAGGTCTGGTTCCTACGAGCAGTACTTC
cdr3_aa: CSVYRSGSYEQYF

clone_size: -
cdr3_length: 14
d_call: -
j_call: TRBJ2-7
v_call: TRBV7-7
cdr3_nt: TGTGCTAGCAGCCCCTGGGGTCGTCCCTACGAGCAGTACTTC
cdr3_aa: CASSPWGRPYEQYF

clone_size: -
cdr3_length: 13
d_call: -
j_call: TRBJ1-1
v_call: TRBV20-1
cdr3_nt: TGCAGTGCTAGGACCCTCGGGGACACTGAAGCTTTCTTT
cdr3_aa: CSARTLGDTEAFF

clone_size: -
cdr3_length: 15
d_call: -
j_call: TRBJ2-1
v_call: TRBV7-9
cdr3_nt: TGTGCCAGCAGCCCAGGACTCCGCCCAGACAATGAGCAGTTCTTC
cdr3_aa: CASSPGLRPDNEQFF

clone_size: -
cdr3_length: 16
d_call: TRBD2
j_call: TRBJ2-2
v_call: TRBV9
cdr3_nt: TGTGCCAGCAGCGTAGTAGCGGGGGGGTACACCGGGGAGCTGTTTTTT
cdr3_aa: CASSVVAGGYTGELFF

clone_size: once
cdr3_length: 16
d_call: -
j_call: TRBJ1-4
v_call: TRBV7-8
cdr3_nt: TGTGCCAGCAGCTTAGCGATCCCTGCGTCAAATGAAAAACTGTTTTTT
cdr3_aa: CASSLAIPASNEKLFF

clone_size: -
cdr3_length: 13
d_call: -
j_call: TRBJ2-1
v_call: TRBV7-2
cdr3_nt: TGTGCCAGCAGGGCTGACACGTACAATGAGCAGTTCTTC
cdr3_aa: CASRADTYNEQFF

clone_size: -
cdr3_length: 12
d_call: -
j_call: TRBJ2-7
v_call: TRBV29-1
cdr3_nt: TGCAGCGTCCTTTACGGGAGCTACGAGCAGTACTTC
cdr3_aa: CSVLYGSYEQYF

clone_size: -
cdr3_length: 13
d_call: -
j_call: TRBJ2-7
v_call: TRBV27
cdr3_nt: TGTGCCAGCAGTTTATCCTTGGAGTACGAGCAGTACTTC
cdr3_aa: CASSLSLEYEQYF